This T cell receptor beta chain stems from a study of T cell responses to AZD1222 COVID-19 vaccine. Overall study findings and caveats: In a largely white British group with more females than males, clonal diversity was possibly underestimated. Baseline antibody screening turned up just a handful of seropositive AZD1222 recipients. Repertoire sampling happened only post peak T cell response. Spike-specific TCR depth and breadth grew after two AZD1222 doses.

This clone has only one observation. The antigen remains undetermined. TCRdb keeps only in-frame clones here, not all; method: immunoSEQ multiplex PCR. The data show around 99,000 clones, with nearly 90% seen just once and roughly 12% held by the top ten. V shed 0 bases and J shed 9 bases, with 12 bases lying between them. The CDR3 runs to 14 residues. CDR1 and CDR2 (germline): MNHEY, SVGAGI. The clonotype comes from an adult in good health. The chain has TRBV6-5 and TRBJ2-1; D might be TRBD1 or TRBD2, each matching 5 bases. The starting material was peripheral blood, obtained on day 0 of MenACWY control vaccination. CDR3 DNA sequence: TGTGCCAGCAGTTACTCTTCGTTGAGGGGTGAGCAGTTCTTC. Its translation is CASSYSSLRGEQFF.